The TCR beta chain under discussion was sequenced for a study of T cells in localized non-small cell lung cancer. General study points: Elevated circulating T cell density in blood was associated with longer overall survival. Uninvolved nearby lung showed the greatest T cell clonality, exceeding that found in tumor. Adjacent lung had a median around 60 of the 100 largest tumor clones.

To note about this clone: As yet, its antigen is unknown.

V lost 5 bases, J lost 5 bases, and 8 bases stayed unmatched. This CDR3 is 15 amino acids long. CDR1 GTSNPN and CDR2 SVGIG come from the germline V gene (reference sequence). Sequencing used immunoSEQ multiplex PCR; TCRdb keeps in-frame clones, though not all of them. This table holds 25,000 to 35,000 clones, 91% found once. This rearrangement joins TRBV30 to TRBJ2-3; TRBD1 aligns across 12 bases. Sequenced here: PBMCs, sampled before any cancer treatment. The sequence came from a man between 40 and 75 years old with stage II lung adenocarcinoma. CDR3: CAWEGTGGRVDTQYF. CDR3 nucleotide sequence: TGTGCCTGGGAGGGGACAGGGGGCCGGGTAGATACGCAGTATTTT.